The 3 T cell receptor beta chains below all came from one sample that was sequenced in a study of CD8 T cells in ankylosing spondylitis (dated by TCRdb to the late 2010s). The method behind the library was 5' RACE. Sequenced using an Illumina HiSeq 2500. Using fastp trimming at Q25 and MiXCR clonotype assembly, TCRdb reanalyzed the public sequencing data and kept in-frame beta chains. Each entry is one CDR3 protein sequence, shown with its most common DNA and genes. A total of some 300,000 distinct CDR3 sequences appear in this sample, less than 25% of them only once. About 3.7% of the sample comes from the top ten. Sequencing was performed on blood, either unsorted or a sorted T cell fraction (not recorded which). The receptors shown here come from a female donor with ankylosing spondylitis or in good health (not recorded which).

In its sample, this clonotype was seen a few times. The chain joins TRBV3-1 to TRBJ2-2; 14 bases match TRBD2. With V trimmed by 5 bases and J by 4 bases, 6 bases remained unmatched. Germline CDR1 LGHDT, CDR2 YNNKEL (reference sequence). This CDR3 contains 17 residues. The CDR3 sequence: CASSSRGTSGGTGELFF. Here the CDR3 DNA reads TGTGCCAGCAGCTCGAGGGGGACTAGCGGGGGCACCGGGGAGCTGTTTTTT. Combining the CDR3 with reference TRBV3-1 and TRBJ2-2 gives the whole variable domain DTAVSQTPKYLVTQMGNDKSIKCEQNLGHDTMYWYKQDSKKFLKIMFSYNNKELIINETVPNRFSPKSPDKAHLNLHINSLELGDSAVYFCASSSRGTSGGTGELFFGEGSRLTVL.

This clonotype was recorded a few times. CDR3 in amino acids: CSARSGYNEQFF. The DNA for the CDR3 is TGCAGTGCTAGATCTGGTTACAATGAGCAGTTCTTC. This chain uses TRBV20-1 with TRBJ2-1; D unclear. V lost 2 bases and J lost 4, with 6 bases in between. CDR3 length: 12 amino acids. Germline values: CDR1 DFQATT, CDR2 SNEGSKA (reference sequence).

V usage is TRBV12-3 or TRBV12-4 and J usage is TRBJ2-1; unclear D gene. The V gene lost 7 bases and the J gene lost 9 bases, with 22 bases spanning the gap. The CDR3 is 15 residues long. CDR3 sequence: CASISGYLTTGEQFF. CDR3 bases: TGTGCCAGCATCTCAGGCTACCTTACGACCGGTGAGCAGTTCTTC.